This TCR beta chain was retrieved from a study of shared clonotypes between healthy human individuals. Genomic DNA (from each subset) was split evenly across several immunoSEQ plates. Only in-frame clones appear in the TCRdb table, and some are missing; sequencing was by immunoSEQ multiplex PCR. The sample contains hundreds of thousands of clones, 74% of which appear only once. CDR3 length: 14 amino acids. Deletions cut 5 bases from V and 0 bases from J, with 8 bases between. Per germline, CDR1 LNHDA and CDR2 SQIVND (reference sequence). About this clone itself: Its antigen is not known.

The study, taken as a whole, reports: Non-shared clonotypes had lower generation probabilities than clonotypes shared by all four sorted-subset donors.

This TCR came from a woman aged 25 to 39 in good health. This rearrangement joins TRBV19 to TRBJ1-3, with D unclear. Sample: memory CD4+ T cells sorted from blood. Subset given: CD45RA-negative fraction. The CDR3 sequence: CASSGTYSGNTIYF. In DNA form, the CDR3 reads TGTGCCAGTAGTGGCACGTACTCTGGAAACACCATATATTTT.